This TCR beta chain was captured in a study of cytomegalovirus exposure and HLA in healthy donors. The CDR3 length is 15 residues. From germline, CDR1 is MGHRA and CDR2 YSYEKL. V was clipped by 0 bases and J by 0 bases, with 8 bases between them. The PCR was carried out with 60 Vbeta primers and 13 Jbeta primers. Data came from immunoSEQ multiplex PCR; TCRdb stores just in-frame clones and leaves some out. The data show some 170,000 clones, around 88% seen once. When sampled, the donors appeared nominally healthy, though they likely had unrecorded immune exposures. This TCR came from a woman aged 25-40 years in good health and CMV-seronegative. V is TRBV4-1 and J is TRBJ1-1; D is undetermined. The sequenced sample was PBMCs. Written as DNA, the CDR3 is TGCGCCAGCAGCCAAGAGGGCCATGTGAACACTGAAGCTTTCTTT. Translation: CASSQEGHVNTEAFF.